The text below deals with one T cell receptor (beta chain). Its antigen is undetermined. These data are taken from a study of shared clonotypes between healthy human individuals. Study-level findings and limits: Researchers sampled only blood; tissue repertoires likely differ. Naive subsets, compared against memory subsets, generally had larger estimated richness values.

Under the authors' procedure: As immunoSEQ supplied junction-only sequences (without quality scores), filtering differed. Produced via immunoSEQ multiplex PCR; TCRdb's table is partial and in-frame only. The DNA gave D and trimming, while V, J and clone size come from that table. The sample lists 1.5 million to 2.5 million clones, over 85% seen once, with less than 1.5% in the top ten. Naive CD8 cells lacked CD45RO, underwent positive selection for CCR7 and left out terminally differentiated effector memory CD45RA+ cells. The specimen was naive CD8+ T cells sorted from blood. This receptor was taken from a man between 18 and 35 years old in good health.

CDR3 residues: CASSARGGTGELFF. CDR3 nucleotides: TGTGCCAGCAGCGCCAGGGGTGGCACCGGGGAGCTGTTTTTT. The chain recombines TRBV5-4 with TRBJ2-2; maybe TRBD1 (6 bases). Germline lookup yields CDR1 SGHNT and CDR2 YYREEE (reference sequence). V shed 4 bases and J shed 4 bases, with 11 bases lying between them. The CDR3 contains 14 residues.